Each of the 19 T cell receptor beta chains below was sequenced from the same sample in a study of blood T cell repertoires in COVID-19. Here immunoSEQ multiplex PCR was the method, and the copy in TCRdb shows in-frame clones only, minus some. The sample lists 200,000 to 250,000 clones, around 90% occurring once. Sequencing was carried out using PBMCs or T cells enriched from blood (not recorded which). These receptor sequences come from a woman between 25 and 40 years old with acute COVID-19.

The chain carries TRBV30 and TRBJ1-6; no reliable D call. Germline lookup yields CDR1 GTSNPN and CDR2 SVGIG (reference sequence). The CDR3 extends over 21 amino acids. V lost 3 bases to trimming and J lost 0 bases, with 27 bases between them. CDR3 sequence: CAWRDSPGMGNLGSYNSPLHF. As DNA, the CDR3 is TGTGCCTGGAGAGATTCCCCGGGGATGGGCAATCTCGGCTCCTATAATTCACCCCTCCACTTT. Full variable domain (outside the CDR3, taken from reference TRBV30 and TRBJ1-6): SQTIHQWPATLVQPVGSPLSLECTVEGTSNPNLYWYRQAAGRGLQLLFYSVGIGQISSEVPQNLSASRPQDRQFILSSKKLLLSDSGFYLCAWRDSPGMGNLGSYNSPLHFGNGTRLTVT.

V is TRBV19 and J is TRBJ2-1; 8 bases agree with TRBD1. The CDR3 totals 15 residues. CDR1 is LNHDA and CDR2 is SQIVND in the germline V gene (reference sequence). Losses at the gene ends were 3 bases for V and 2 bases for J; bases not matched to a gene: 3. DNA for the CDR3: TGTGCCAGTAGTATCACAGGGGGTCCCTACAATGAGCAGTTCTTC. Protein sequence: CASSITGGPYNEQFF.

This sequence joins TRBV2 and TRBJ1-5; D is possibly TRBD1 (5 bases). The CDR3 sequence is 14 residues long. V lost 7 bases and J lost 6, with 16 bases in between. Per germline, CDR1 SNHLY and CDR2 FYNNEI. The CDR3 DNA sequence: TGTGCCAGCACCGTGCGGGGGACGGGTCAGCCCCAGCATTTT. Its protein is CASTVRGTGQPQHF.

The rearrangement links TRBV2 to TRBJ1-1, with 10 bases lining up with TRBD1. CDR1 is SNHLY and CDR2 is FYNNEI in the germline V gene. This CDR3 region has 12 residues. V was pared by 6 bases and J by 8 bases, with 3 bases of the junction left unmatched. The CDR3 region has the DNA TGTGCCAGCAGCGGGGACAGGGGAGAAGCTTTCTTT. It encodes CASSGDRGEAFF.

This clone was found a few times. The chain couples TRBV6-5 to TRBJ2-2, with D possibly TRBD1 on 6 matching bases. Per the germline V gene, CDR1 is MNHEY and CDR2 is SVGAGI. The V gene lost 7 bases and the J gene lost 0 bases, with 12 bases spanning the gap. CDR3 length: 15 amino acids. The DNA of the CDR3 is TGTGCCAGCACAGAACAGGGCACGAACACCGGGGAGCTGTTTTTT. Protein sequence: CASTEQGTNTGELFF.

The chain carries TRBV29-1 and TRBJ1-4; D perhaps matches TRBD1 (5 bases). The length of the CDR3 is 15 residues. With 2 bases removed from V and 5 bases from J, the gap between germline ends came to 15 bases. Germline loops: CDR1 SQVTM, CDR2 ANQGSEA. The CDR3 region is CSVETPGGGNEKLFF. Here the CDR3 DNA reads TGCAGCGTTGAAACTCCCGGGGGAGGGAATGAAAAACTGTTTTTT.

This chain joins TRBV5-1 and TRBJ2-7; weak D call: TRBD1 (5 bases). This CDR3 spans 17 amino acids. Trimming stripped 1 base from V and 2 bases from J, with 19 bases between. In germline, CDR1 is SGHRS, CDR2 YFSETQ. CDR3 in DNA: TGCGCCAGCAGCTTGAACCCAGGCCGTCCAGGGACCTACGAGCAGTACTTC. It yields the protein CASSLNPGRPGTYEQYF.

This chain connects TRBV18 to TRBJ1-2; no clear D gene. The CDR3 is made up of 13 amino acids. The V end lost 0 bases, the J end lost 7 bases, and 9 bases lay between the germline ends. Germline CDR1 is KGHSH and CDR2 is LQKENI. CDR3 in amino acids: CASSPPEAVGYTF. CDR3 bases: TGTGCCAGCTCACCACCGGAGGCCGTTGGCTACACCTTC.

The gene calls are TRBV18 and TRBJ1-3; D may be TRBD1 (6 bases). Germline loops: CDR1 KGHSH, CDR2 LQKENI. V shed 4 bases and J shed 0 bases, with 7 bases lying between them. This CDR3 is 14 amino acids long. DNA of the CDR3: TGTGCCAGCTCACTGGACAGCTCTGGAAACACCATATATTTT. It is translated as CASSLDSSGNTIYF.

V usage is TRBV6-2 or TRBV6-3 and J usage is TRBJ2-1, with a tentative D call TRBD2 (5 bases). CDR1 and CDR2 from the germline V gene are MNHEY and SVGEGT. This CDR3 region has 18 residues. The V and J ends lost 0 bases and 2 bases respectively, with 17 bases between them. The chain's CDR3 is CASSYSNPPEGTYNEQFF. In DNA form, the CDR3 reads TGTGCCAGCAGTTACTCGAACCCCCCAGAGGGAACCTACAATGAGCAGTTCTTC.

The chain has TRBV3-1 (or the pseudogene TRBV3-2) and TRBJ2-7; D may be TRBD1 (6 bases). The CDR3 consists of 16 residues. V lost 6 bases and J lost 7, with 25 bases in between. CDR1 is LGHDT, CDR2 YNNKEL, per germline (reference sequence). CDR3 coding DNA: TGTGCCAGCAGTTTAGACCCCCAGGGGCCTTTGAGGGAGCAGTACTTC. It specifies CASSLDPQGPLREQYF.

The V call is TRBV30, the J call TRBJ1-5, with D possibly TRBD1 on 5 matching bases. Germline-derived CDR1 and CDR2 are GTSNPN and SVGIG (reference sequence). The CDR3 sequence is 13 residues long. Deletions cut 1 base from V and 4 bases from J, with 8 bases between. The CDR3 nucleotides read TGTGCCTGGAGTGGGGGGGGGAATCAGCCCCAGCATTTT. It is translated as CAWSGGGNQPQHF.

The genes are TRBV9 and TRBJ2-1; tentative D call: TRBD1 (6 bases). Trimming stripped 4 bases from V and 10 bases from J, with 21 bases between. Germline CDR1 reads SGDLS; CDR2 reads YYNGEE. CDR3 size: 15 residues. The CDR3 reads CASSLGAGLTEEQFF. CDR3 DNA sequence: TGTGCCAGCAGCTTGGGGGCGGGCCTGACTGAAGAGCAGTTCTTC.

The rearrangement joins TRBV18 to TRBJ2-5; possible D gene TRBD1, 6 bases. CDR3 size: 15 residues. Germline lookup yields CDR1 KGHSH and CDR2 LQKENI. Trimming took off 1 base at V and 1 base at J, with 10 bases between the two ends. The CDR3 DNA sequence: TGTGCCAGCTCACCACGAACAGGGATCCAAGAGACCCAGTACTTC. Protein: CASSPRTGIQETQYF.

The genes are TRBV19 and TRBJ1-1; 7 bases line up with TRBD1. Germline loops: CDR1 LNHDA, CDR2 SQIVND (reference sequence). The CDR3 has 15 amino acids. V trimming: 9 bases; J trimming: 5 bases; junction bases outside the gene matches: 15. DNA for the CDR3: TGTGCCAGCCAAAGGGGGCCAGGGGGGTGGACTGAAGCTTTCTTT. Its protein product is CASQRGPGGWTEAFF.

The chain links TRBV7-2 to TRBJ1-1; D might be TRBD1 (6 bases). The CDR3 consists of 12 residues. V was pared by 1 base and J by 7 bases, with 7 bases between. Germline CDR1 is SGHTA and CDR2 is FQGNSA. This CDR3 is CASSLGTVEAFF. CDR3 DNA: TGTGCCAGCAGCTTAGGGACAGTTGAAGCTTTCTTT. The full variable domain, completed using reference TRBV7-2 and TRBJ1-1, is GAGVSQSPSNKVTEKGKDVELRCDPISGHTALYWYRQSLGQGLEFLIYFQGNSAPDKSGLPSDRFSAERTGGSVSTLTIQRTQQEDSAVYLCASSLGTVEAFFGQGTRLTVV.

J is TRBJ1-1 and V is TRBV4-3; 9 bases are shared with TRBD1. The CDR3 is 13 residues long. The V and J ends lost 5 bases and 6 bases, in that order; junction bases with no gene match: 4. Germline V gene lookup returns CDR1 LGHNA and CDR2 YSLEER. The CDR3 spells CASSTRQGAEAFF. The CDR3 region has the DNA TGCGCCAGCAGCACTCGACAGGGGGCTGAAGCTTTCTTT.

Regarding this clone: The sample has other DNA sequences that encode this CDR3 too. The chain recombines TRBV12-3 or TRBV12-4 with TRBJ1-5; D gene unclear. The CDR3 runs to 13 residues. Trimming stripped 8 bases from V and 2 bases from J, with 10 bases between. CDR3 coding DNA: TGTGCCAGCTCGTGGGGAGGCAATCAGCCCCAGCATTTT. This codes for CASSWGGNQPQHF.

This chain links TRBV5-1 with TRBJ1-1; 7 positions match TRBD1. In germline, CDR1 is SGHRS, CDR2 YFSETQ. Trimming took 3 bases from V and 4 from J; bases not matched to a gene: 6. The CDR3 is 14 amino acids. This chain's CDR3 is CASSSTGRTTEAFF. Written as DNA, the CDR3 is TGCGCCAGCAGCTCGACAGGGCGGACCACTGAAGCTTTCTTT.